This TCR beta chain was recovered during a study of OX40 agonist ivuxolimab in advanced cancers. In the study overall: Three partial responders included one hepatocellular carcinoma patient and two cutaneous melanoma patients.

Findings and limits, study-wide: Clonal expansion from baseline to week 6 occurred in both CD4+ and CD8+ T cells.

V was clipped by 5 bases and J by 8 bases, with 10 bases between them. The CDR3 is 12 amino acids. Looked up from germline, CDR1 is SNHLY and CDR2 is FYNNEI. Some clones are missing from TCRdb's copy, which holds only in-frame ones; the method was immunoSEQ multiplex PCR. The sample includes about 91,000 clones, approximately 81% of them seen just once. Turning to this clone: What it binds is not known.

The source is an adult with an advanced solid tumor such as melanoma, head and neck, liver or kidney cancer. The chain couples TRBV2 to TRBJ2-1; D gene ambiguous. The source was CD4+ or CD8+ T cells sorted from blood, collected in a trial of the OX40 agonist ivuxolimab. CDR3 residues: CASSKLSDEQFF. CDR3 DNA: TGTGCCAGCAGTAAGTTATCCGATGAGCAGTTCTTC. The full variable domain, with the rest looked up from reference TRBV2 and TRBJ2-1, is EPEVTQTPSHQVTQMGQEVILRCVPISNHLYFYWYRQILGQKVEFLVSFYNNEISEKSEIFDDQFSVERPDGSNFTLKIRSTKLEDSAMYFCASSKLSDEQFFGPGTRLTVL.